The present entry profiles one T cell receptor (beta chain) with its context. Primers included in the PCR were 60 Vbeta and 13 Jbeta primers. This table comes from immunoSEQ multiplex PCR, and its TCRdb copy is limited to in-frame clones, with some not included. The sample totals around 33,000 clones. This record comes from a study of cytomegalovirus exposure and HLA in healthy donors. The junction had 6 bases not matched to a gene; V was cut back by 7 bases and J by 4 bases. The germline V gene has CDR1 MNHEY and CDR2 SVGAGI. The CDR3 extends over 14 amino acids. Sequencing was performed on PBMCs. The source of this sequence is a man aged 35 to 55 in good health and CMV-seronegative. The chain has TRBV6-5 and TRBJ2-1, with 8 bases identical to TRBD2. CDR3 coding DNA: TGTGCCAGCACCTCGACTAGCGTTTACAATGAGCAGTTCTTC. Translating gives CASTSTSVYNEQFF.